This T cell receptor (beta chain) was captured in a study of molecular identifiers for immune sequencing clone quantification. Overall study: Five aliquots were made in replicates from the RNA of roughly 21,000 or 96,000 naive CD8 cells, and four were sequenced.

Sorted cell numbers of about 19,000 to 1,000,000, with 10%, 30% or 50% RNA, served as input for naive CD8 libraries. Previously described methods and listed TCR primers were used for bulk TCR libraries. Using its own MiXCR run on the PCR reads, TCRdb lists one record per CDR3 protein. Of a few hundred thousand distinct CDR3 sequences in the sample, about a quarter were seen once. General study points: Barcode collisions between identical TCR molecules could shrink estimates of highly expanded clone sizes.

The length of the CDR3 is 14 residues. V was pared by 3 bases and J by 2 bases, with 10 bases between. Germline V gene sequence: CDR1 MNHEY, CDR2 SMNVEV (reference sequence). This clonotype was observed at least ten times. Its target is not known. The sample consisted of naive CD8+ T cells from blood, with Jurkat cell RNA spiked in. Noted subset: FACS-sorted CD8+CD4-CCR7+CD45RA+ naive T cells. The TCR sequence derives from a human donor in good health. Some libraries in this study had Jurkat cell RNA spiked in. The chain has TRBV27 and TRBJ2-5, with D perhaps matching TRBD2 (5 bases). In nucleotides, the CDR3 is TGTGCCAGCAGTTTGGGAGCCCTTCAAGAGACCCAGTACTTC. Protein sequence: CASSLGALQETQYF.